Listed below are T cell receptor beta chains from one sample, sequenced in a study of T cells in Graves' hyperthyroidism and ophthalmopathy. Via MiXCR, TCRdb re-called the multiplex PCR reads, giving one row per CDR3 protein. Of approximately 560,000 distinct CDR3 sequences in the sample, approximately 44% were seen once. The specimen sequenced was peripheral blood or thyroid tissue (not recorded which). All receptors come from a woman aged 18-29 years with Graves' hyperthyroidism. Both conserved end residues are part of each CDR3. Fields, in order: J gene, V gene, clone size, D gene, CDR3 length, CDR3 protein, CDR3 DNA. D genes are given only for firm matches. The size entry is marked missing in some rows and otherwise reads once, few, many or a size class.

>TRBJ1-4|TRBV12-3/TRBV12-4|few|TRBD1|15
CASSPLGRGNEKLFF
TGTGCCAGCAGCCCTCTGGGCAGGGGGAATGAAAAACTGTTTTTT
>TRBJ1-1|TRBV14|NA|NA|14
CASSRRPTKEAAFF
TGTGCCAGCAGCCGCCGACCCACAAAAGAGGCAGCTTTCTTT
>TRBJ1-1|TRBV5-6|NA|NA|14
CASSLYGMETEAFF
TGTGCCAGCAGCTTGTATGGGATGGAGACTGAAGCTTTCTTT
>TRBJ2-5|TRBV10-3|few|TRBD1|14
CASSYWGTEETQYF
TGTGCCAGCAGTTACTGGGGGACAGAAGAGACCCAGTACTTC
>TRBJ2-7|TRBV19|few|TRBD1|15
CASSTTGTGNYEQYF
TGTGCCAGTAGCACAACCGGGACAGGGAACTACGAGCAGTACTTC
>TRBJ2-7|TRBV11-2|NA|TRBD2|15
CASSAGTSGRGEQYF
TGTGCCAGCAGCGCCGGGACTAGCGGGAGAGGCGAGCAGTACTTC
>TRBJ1-5|TRBV12-3/TRBV12-4|few|TRBD1|14
CASSGDRRYQPQHF
TGTGCCAGCAGTGGGGACAGAAGGTACCAGCCCCAGCATTTT
>TRBJ2-5|TRBV7-9|many|TRBD2|15
CASSQEREGPETQYF
TGTGCCAGCAGCCAAGAGCGGGAGGGCCCAGAGACCCAGTACTTC
>TRBJ1-3|TRBV11-1|once|NA|16
CASRPQAAISGNTIYF
TGCGCCAGCAGACCTCAGGCAGCGATCTCTGGAAACACCATATATTTT
>TRBJ2-7|TRBV7-9|NA|NA|13
CASSRGWMDEQYF
TGTGCCAGCAGCCGCGGGTGGATGGACGAGCAGTACTTC
>TRBJ1-2|TRBV19|NA|TRBD1|14
CASSAGTGTAGYTF
TGTGCCAGTAGTGCCGGGACAGGGACGGCTGGCTACACCTTC
>TRBJ1-2|TRBV7-2|NA|TRBD1|12
CASSMTGEGYTF
TGTGCCAGCAGCATGACAGGGGAAGGCTACACCTTC
>TRBJ1-2|TRBV9|few|NA|17
CASSVGAEADPNYGYTF
TGTGCCAGCAGCGTAGGGGCGGAGGCCGACCCTAACTATGGCTACACCTTC
>TRBJ2-7|TRBV7-1|NA|TRBD2|18
CASSPTAGLAGDTREQYF
TGTGCCAGCAGCCCTACCGCTGGGCTAGCGGGAGATACCCGCGAGCAGTACTTC
>TRBJ1-5|TRBV2|few|NA|16
CASRDLQGLDNQPQHF
TGTGCCAGCAGGGACCTCCAGGGTTTGGACAATCAGCCCCAGCATTTT
>TRBJ2-7|TRBV7-3|few|NA|14
CASSRPGGSYEQYF
TGCGCCAGCAGCCGCCCTGGAGGCTCCTACGAGCAGTACTTC
>TRBJ2-7|TRBV3-1|NA|NA|14
CASVDSGGPYEQYF
TGTGCCAGCGTCGATAGCGGAGGGCCCTACGAGCAGTACTTC
>TRBJ2-7|TRBV20-1|NA|TRBD1|14
CSALPGTGIHEQYF
TGCAGTGCTCTGCCCGGGACAGGGATCCACGAGCAGTACTTC
>TRBJ2-2|TRBV24-1|few|TRBD2|14
CATSLAGVGGELFF
TGTGCCACCAGCCTAGCGGGAGTAGGCGGGGAGCTGTTTTTT
>TRBJ1-2|TRBV11-2|NA|NA|15
CASSHAGERNYGYTF
TGCGCCAGCAGCCACGCAGGGGAGCGAAACTATGGCTACACCTTC
>TRBJ1-5|TRBV13|NA|TRBD1|12
CASGTVGQPQHF
TGTGCCAGTGGGACAGTTGGTCAGCCCCAGCATTTT
>TRBJ2-6|TRBV2|many|NA|16
CASTWPPGAGANVLTF
TGTGCCAGCACTTGGCCTCCGGGGGCTGGGGCCAACGTCCTGACTTTC
>TRBJ2-7|TRBV7-8|few|TRBD1|15
CASSFRDRATLEQYF
TGTGCCAGCAGCTTCAGGGACAGGGCGACCCTAGAGCAGTACTTC
>TRBJ1-5|TRBV6-1|NA|TRBD1|14
CASKRQGGNQPQHF
TGTGCCAGCAAAAGACAGGGGGGCAATCAGCCCCAGCATTTT
>TRBJ2-5|TRBV7-9|few|NA|15
CASSPLGVFGETQYF
TGTGCCAGCAGCCCGTTGGGTGTCTTCGGAGAGACCCAGTACTTC
>TRBJ1-1|TRBV2|few|TRBD1|14
CASSATGVNIEAFF
TGTGCCAGCAGTGCAACAGGGGTCAACATTGAAGCTTTCTTT
>TRBJ1-1|TRBV6-5|many|NA|15
CASSYSPGMNTEAFF
TGTGCCAGCAGTTACTCGCCGGGGATGAACACTGAAGCTTTCTTT
>TRBJ2-5|TRBV7-8|NA|TRBD1|16
CASSLYTQGALETQYF
TGTGCCAGCAGCTTATACACCCAGGGGGCTTTGGAGACCCAGTACTTC
>TRBJ1-1|TRBV7-9|NA|NA|15
CASSPTGALNTEAFF
TGCGCCAGCAGCCCTACAGGCGCCCTTAACACTGAAGCTTTCTTT
>TRBJ2-7|TRBV20-1|NA|NA|11
CSAGGAHEQYF
TGCAGTGCGGGCGGGGCCCACGAGCAGTACTTC
>TRBJ1-1|TRBV7-9|NA|NA|12
CASSTGYSEAFF
TGTGCCAGCAGCACAGGGTATAGTGAAGCTTTCTTT
>TRBJ2-7|TRBV7-6|few|NA|14
CASSFLVGSYEQYF
TGTGCCAGCAGCTTCCTAGTAGGCTCCTACGAGCAGTACTTC
>TRBJ1-5|TRBV10-3|many|TRBD1|14
CAISGTGTDQPQHF
TGTGCCATCAGTGGGACAGGGACCGATCAGCCCCAGCATTTT
>TRBJ1-4|TRBV25-1|few|TRBD1|15
CASSYSGQAYEKLFF
TGTGCCAGCAGTTACTCAGGACAGGCTTATGAAAAACTGTTTTTT
>TRBJ1-5|TRBV7-8|NA|NA|12
CASKEGNQPQHF
TGTGCCAGCAAGGAGGGGAATCAGCCCCAGCATTTT
>TRBJ1-2|TRBV5-1|few|TRBD1|15
CASTESGTGTYGYTF
TGCGCCAGCACCGAATCCGGGACAGGGACCTATGGCTACACCTTC
>TRBJ1-4|TRBV19|NA|NA|13
CASSIGIEDKLFF
TGTGCCAGTAGTATAGGAATTGAGGATAAACTGTTTTTT
>TRBJ1-5|TRBV2|NA|NA|18
CASSDSQGSSYSNQPQHF
TGTGCCAGCAGTGATAGTCAGGGGAGCTCTTATAGCAATCAGCCCCAGCATTTT
>TRBJ1-5|TRBV10-3|many|NA|14
CAISAETTNQPQHF
TGTGCCATCAGTGCTGAGACAACTAATCAGCCCCAGCATTTT
>TRBJ1-6|TRBV10-3|NA|NA|16
CATLNQKQGNNSPLHF
TGTGCCACCCTCAATCAAAAACAAGGGAATAATTCACCCCTCCACTTT
>TRBJ2-7|TRBV6-1|few|NA|14
CASSDPSRDYEQYF
TGTGCCAGCAGTGACCCTAGTAGGGACTACGAGCAGTACTTC
>TRBJ2-6|TRBV5-1|NA|NA|17
CASSPRADHSGANVLTF
TGCGCCAGCAGCCCACGGGCCGACCACTCTGGGGCCAACGTCCTGACTTTC